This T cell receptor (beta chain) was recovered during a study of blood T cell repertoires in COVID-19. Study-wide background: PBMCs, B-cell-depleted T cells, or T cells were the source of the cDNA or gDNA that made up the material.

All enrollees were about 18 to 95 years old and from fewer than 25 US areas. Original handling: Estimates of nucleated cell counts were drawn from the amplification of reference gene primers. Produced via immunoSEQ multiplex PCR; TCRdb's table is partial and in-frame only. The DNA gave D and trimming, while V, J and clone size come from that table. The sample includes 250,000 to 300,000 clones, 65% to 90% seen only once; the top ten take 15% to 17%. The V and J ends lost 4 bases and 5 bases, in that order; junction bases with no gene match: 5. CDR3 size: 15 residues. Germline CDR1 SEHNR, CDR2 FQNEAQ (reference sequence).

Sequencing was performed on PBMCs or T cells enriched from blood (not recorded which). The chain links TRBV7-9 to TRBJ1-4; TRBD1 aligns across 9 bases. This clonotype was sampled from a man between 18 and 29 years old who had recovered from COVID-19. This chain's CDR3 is CASSSRQGENEKLFF. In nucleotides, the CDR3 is TGTGCCAGCAGCTCTAGACAGGGGGAGAATGAAAAACTGTTTTTT.